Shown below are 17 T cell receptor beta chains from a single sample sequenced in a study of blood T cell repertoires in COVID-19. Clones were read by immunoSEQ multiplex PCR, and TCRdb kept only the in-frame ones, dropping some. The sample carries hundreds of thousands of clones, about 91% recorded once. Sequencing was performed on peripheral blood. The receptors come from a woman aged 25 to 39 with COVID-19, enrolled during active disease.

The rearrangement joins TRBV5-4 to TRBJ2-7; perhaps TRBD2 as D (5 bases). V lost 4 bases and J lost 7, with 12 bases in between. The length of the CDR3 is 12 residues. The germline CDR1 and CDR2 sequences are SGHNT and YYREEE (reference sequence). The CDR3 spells CASSLSGREQYV. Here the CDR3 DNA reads TGTGCCAGCAGCCTAAGCGGTAGAGAGCAGTACGTC.

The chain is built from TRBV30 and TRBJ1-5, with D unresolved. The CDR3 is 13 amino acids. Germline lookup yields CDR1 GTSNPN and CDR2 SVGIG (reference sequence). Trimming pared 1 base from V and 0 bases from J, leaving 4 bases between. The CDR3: CAWSDNSNQPQHF. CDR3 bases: TGTGCCTGGAGTGACAATAGCAATCAGCCCCAGCATTTT.

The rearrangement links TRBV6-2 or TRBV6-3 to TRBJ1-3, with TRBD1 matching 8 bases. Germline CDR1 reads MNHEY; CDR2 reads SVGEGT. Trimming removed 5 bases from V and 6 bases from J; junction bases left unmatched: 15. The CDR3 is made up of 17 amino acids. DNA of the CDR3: TGTGCCAGCAGTCGGCCGCCGGGACAGGTCGTTTCAAACACCATATATTTT. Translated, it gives CASSRPPGQVVSNTIYF.

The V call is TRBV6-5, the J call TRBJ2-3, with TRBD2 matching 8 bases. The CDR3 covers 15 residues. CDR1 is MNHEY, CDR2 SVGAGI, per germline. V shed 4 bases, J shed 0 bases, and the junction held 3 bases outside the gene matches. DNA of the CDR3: TGTGCCAGCAGTTTCAGCGGGAGAAGCACAGATACGCAGTATTTT. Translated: CASSFSGRSTDTQYF.

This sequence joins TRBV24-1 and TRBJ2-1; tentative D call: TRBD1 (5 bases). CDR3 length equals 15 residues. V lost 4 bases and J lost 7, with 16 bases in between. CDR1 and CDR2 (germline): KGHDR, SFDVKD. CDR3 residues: CATSESGGRANEQFF. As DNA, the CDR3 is TGTGCCACCAGTGAATCGGGTGGCAGGGCAAATGAGCAGTTCTTC.

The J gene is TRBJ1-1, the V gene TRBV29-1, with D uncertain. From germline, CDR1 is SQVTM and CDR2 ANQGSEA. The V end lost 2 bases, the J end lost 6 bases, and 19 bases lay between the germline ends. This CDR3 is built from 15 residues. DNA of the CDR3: TGCAGCGTTGAAACCGGAAACAGCCCGAGGGCTGAAGCTTTCTTT. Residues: CSVETGNSPRAEAFF.

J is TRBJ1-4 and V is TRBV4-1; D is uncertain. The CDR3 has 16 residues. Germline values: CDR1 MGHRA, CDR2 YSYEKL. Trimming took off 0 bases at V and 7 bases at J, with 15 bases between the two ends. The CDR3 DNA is TGCGCCAGCAGCCAAGAAGCGCCTAGGTCGGGTGAAAAACTGTTTTTT. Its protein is CASSQEAPRSGEKLFF.

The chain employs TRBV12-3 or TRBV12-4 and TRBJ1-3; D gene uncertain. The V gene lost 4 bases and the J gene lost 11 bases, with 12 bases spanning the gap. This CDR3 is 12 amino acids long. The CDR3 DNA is TGTGCCAGCAGTTCCAACATCCCGCCCATATATTTT. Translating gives CASSSNIPPIYF.

The DNA for the CDR3 is TGTGCCAGCTCAACGGGGACTAGCACTCGAGAGACCCAGTACTTC. Amino acids: CASSTGTSTRETQYF. V usage is TRBV7-2 and J usage is TRBJ2-5; TRBD2 agrees at 9 bases. This CDR3 has 15 residues. Germline lookup yields CDR1 SGHTA and CDR2 FQGNSA. V gave up 8 bases and J gave up 4 bases; unmatched junction bases: 11.

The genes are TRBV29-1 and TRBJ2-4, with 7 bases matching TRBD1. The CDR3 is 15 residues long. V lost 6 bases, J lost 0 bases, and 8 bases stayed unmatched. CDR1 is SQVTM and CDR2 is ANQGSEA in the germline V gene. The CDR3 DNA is TGCAGCGTCCAACGGGACAGATCAGCCAAAAACATTCAGTACTTC. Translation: CSVQRDRSAKNIQYF.

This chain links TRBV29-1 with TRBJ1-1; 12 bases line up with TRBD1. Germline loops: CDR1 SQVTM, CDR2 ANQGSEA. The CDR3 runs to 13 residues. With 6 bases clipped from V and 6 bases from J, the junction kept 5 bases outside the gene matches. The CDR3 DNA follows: TGCAGCGTGGGGGGACAGGGGGCGTCTGAAGCTTTCTTT. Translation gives CSVGGQGASEAFF. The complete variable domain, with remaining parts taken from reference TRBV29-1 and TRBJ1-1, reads SAVISQKPSRDICQRGTSLTIQCQVDSQVTMMFWYRQQPGQSLTLIATANQGSEATYESGFVIDKFPISRPNLTFSTLTVSNMSPEDSSIYLCSVGGQGASEAFFGQGTRLTVV.

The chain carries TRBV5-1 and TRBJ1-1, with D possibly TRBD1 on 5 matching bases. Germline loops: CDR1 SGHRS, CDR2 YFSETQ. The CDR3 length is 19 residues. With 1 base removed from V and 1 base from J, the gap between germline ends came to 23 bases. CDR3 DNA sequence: TGCGCCAGCAGCTTGAAGTTAGCAGGGTCGACTGAGGCGAACACTGAAGCTTTCTTT. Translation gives CASSLKLAGSTEANTEAFF.

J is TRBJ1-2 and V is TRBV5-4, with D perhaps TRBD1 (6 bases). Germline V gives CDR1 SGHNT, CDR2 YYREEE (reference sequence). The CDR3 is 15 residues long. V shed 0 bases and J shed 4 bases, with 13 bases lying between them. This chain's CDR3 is CASSLEGGSGYGYTF. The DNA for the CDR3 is TGTGCCAGCAGCTTGGAGGGGGGGTCGGGCTATGGCTACACCTTC. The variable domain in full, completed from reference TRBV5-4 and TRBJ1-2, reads ETGVTQSPTHLIKTRGQQVTLRCSSQSGHNTVSWYQQALGQGPQFIFQYYREEENGRGNFPPRFSGLQFPNYSSELNVNALELDDSALYLCASSLEGGSGYGYTFGSGTRLTVV.

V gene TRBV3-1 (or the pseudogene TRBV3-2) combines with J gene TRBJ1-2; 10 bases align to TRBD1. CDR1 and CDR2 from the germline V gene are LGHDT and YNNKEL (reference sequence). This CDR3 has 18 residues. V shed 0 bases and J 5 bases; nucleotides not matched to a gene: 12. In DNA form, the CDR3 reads TGTGCCAGCAGCCAAGAAGGGACCCCCGGGACAGGGGCTTATGGCTACACCTTC. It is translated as CASSQEGTPGTGAYGYTF.

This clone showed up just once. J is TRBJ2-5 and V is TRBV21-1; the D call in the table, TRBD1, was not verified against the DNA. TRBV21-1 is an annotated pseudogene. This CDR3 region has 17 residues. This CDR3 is CASSKGANRDAEETQYF. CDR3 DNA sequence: TGTGCCAGCAGCAAAGGAGCGAACAGGGATGCGGAAGAGACCCAGTACTTC.

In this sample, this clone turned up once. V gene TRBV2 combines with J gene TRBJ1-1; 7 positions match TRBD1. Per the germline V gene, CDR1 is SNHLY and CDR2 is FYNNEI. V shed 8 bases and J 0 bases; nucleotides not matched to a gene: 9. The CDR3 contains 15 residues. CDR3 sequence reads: CASEISGTVNTEAFF. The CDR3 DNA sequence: TGTGCCAGCGAGATCTCCGGGACAGTGAACACTGAAGCTTTCTTT.

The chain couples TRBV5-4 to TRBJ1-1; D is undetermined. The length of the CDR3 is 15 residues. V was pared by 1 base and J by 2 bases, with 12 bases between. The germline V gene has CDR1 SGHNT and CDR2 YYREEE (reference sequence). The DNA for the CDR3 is TGTGCCAGCAGCTTGAGGTATTCGGGAAACACTGAAGCTTTCTTT. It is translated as CASSLRYSGNTEAFF.